What follows are 21 T cell receptor beta chains derived from one specimen sequenced in a study of T cells in Graves' hyperthyroidism and ophthalmopathy. Amplification targeted TCR beta CDR3 regions from RNA transcripts. HTBI primers were used for first-round RT-PCR of the TCR CDR3. TCRdb used MiXCR to reprocess the multiplex PCR reads, holding one entry per CDR3 protein. The sample has more than 300,000 distinct CDR3 sequences, about 14% seen once. Sequencing was done on a sample of blood. These receptors were taken from a woman in her thirties with Graves' hyperthyroidism.

This clonotype was found many times. The V and J genes are TRBV11-3 and TRBJ2-3; TRBD2 might be the D (5 bases). Germline V gives CDR1 SGHNT, CDR2 YENEEA. Trimming stripped 1 base from V and 0 bases from J, with 14 bases between. The length of the CDR3 is 17 residues. CDR3 in DNA: TGTGCCAGCAGCTTAGCCTACAGCGGAACTAGCACAGATACGCAGTATTTT. Amino acids: CASSLAYSGTSTDTQYF.

There are a few counts of this clonotype. The V gene is TRBV30, the J gene TRBJ1-1; D possibly corresponds to TRBD1 (6 bases). CDR1 GTSNPN and CDR2 SVGIG come from the germline V gene (reference sequence). Trimming pared 4 bases from V and 4 bases from J, leaving 13 bases between. This CDR3 region has 13 residues. The DNA for the CDR3 is TGTGCCTGGAAACTCGGGGGCGGCACTGAAGCTTTCTTT. It is translated as CAWKLGGGTEAFF.

On this clonotype: A much bigger clone sits one base away, suggesting this may be a read error. The genes are TRBV2 and TRBJ1-1, with TRBD1 matching over 7 bases. The CDR3 loop spans 11 amino acids. The germline gives CDR1 SNHLY, CDR2 FYNNEI. The CDR3 sequence is CAGQGDTEASF. CDR3 coding DNA: TGTGCCGGCCAGGGGGACACTGAAGCTTCCTTT.

This clonotype turned up a few times. This rearrangement joins TRBV5-1 to TRBJ1-6; no definite D call. The V end was cut by 5 bases, the J end by 5 bases, with 5 bases between. The CDR3 sequence is 12 residues long. CDR1 and CDR2 from the germline V gene are SGHRS and YFSETQ. CDR3 sequence (DNA): TGCGCCAGCAGGAGGGATAATTCACCCCTCCACTTT. Translation: CASRRDNSPLHF.

In this sample, this clonotype turned up many times. This chain links TRBV15 with TRBJ2-7; 8 bases agree with TRBD2. Germline V gives CDR1 LNHNV, CDR2 YYDKDF (reference sequence). The length of the CDR3 is 15 residues. The trim removed 4 bases at V and 2 bases at J, leaving 7 bases unmatched. As DNA, the CDR3 is TGTGCCACCAGCACATCTGGGACTAGAACCTACGAGCAGTACTTC. The encoded protein is CATSTSGTRTYEQYF.

In the case of this clonotype: This could be a read error, since a much larger clone is one nucleotide away. The genes are TRBV7-8 and TRBJ2-7; D is unresolved. The CDR3 sequence is 12 residues long. The V and J ends lost 8 bases and 6 bases respectively, with 14 bases between them. CDR1 is SGHVS, CDR2 FQNEAQ, per germline. The CDR3 coding sequence is TGTGCCAGCGGCCTGAGTTTAATCGAGCAGTACTTC. This codes for CASGLSLIEQYF.

This clonotype showed up many times. The gene calls are TRBV30 and TRBJ2-1, with D uncertain. In germline, CDR1 is GTSNPN, CDR2 SVGIG (reference sequence). This CDR3 comprises 12 residues. V was cut by 0 bases and J by 5 bases, with 5 bases left in between. The CDR3 here is CAWSVLHNEQFF. The CDR3 nucleotides read TGTGCCTGGAGTGTCCTACACAATGAGCAGTTCTTC.

This clonotype was counted ten times or more. The chain combines TRBV28 with TRBJ2-2; 10 bases align to TRBD2. Germline V CDR1 and CDR2: MDHEN, SYDVKM. The CDR3 length is 14 residues. The junction had 3 bases not matched to a gene; V was cut back by 10 bases and J by 1 base. Written as DNA, the CDR3 is TGTGCCACCGGACTAGCGGTGAACACCGGGGAGCTGTTTTTT. Translating it yields CATGLAVNTGELFF.

The V and J genes are TRBV7-9 and TRBJ2-2, with D tentatively TRBD2 (6 bases). With 1 base removed from V and 1 base from J, the gap between germline ends came to 13 bases. The CDR3 is made up of 17 amino acids. Germline loops: CDR1 SEHNR, CDR2 FQNEAQ (reference sequence). CDR3 protein: CASSLVVGRLNTGELFF. As DNA, the CDR3 is TGTGCCAGCAGCTTAGTTGTCGGGAGATTGAACACCGGGGAGCTGTTTTTT.

Ten or more counts support this clonotype. The genes are TRBV11-2 and TRBJ2-1, with D possibly being TRBD1 (5 bases). Trimming pared 5 bases from V and 6 bases from J, leaving 17 bases between. The V gene's germline CDR1 is SGHAT and CDR2 FQNNGV. This CDR3 spans 15 amino acids. DNA of the CDR3: TGTGCCAGCAGCCAGGGATCGACCGAGTTCAATGAGCAGTTCTTC. Residues: CASSQGSTEFNEQFF.

There are many counts of this clonotype. The chain carries TRBV15 and TRBJ2-7; 10 nucleotides align to TRBD2. The V and J ends lost 1 base and 3 bases, in that order; junction bases with no gene match: 6. The CDR3 loop spans 16 amino acids. The germline V gene has CDR1 LNHNV and CDR2 YYDKDF (reference sequence). Written as DNA, the CDR3 is TGTGCCACCAGCAGAGGTTTAGCGGGAGGAATCTACGAGCAGTACTTC. Its translation: CATSRGLAGGIYEQYF.

This clonotype was seen more than once but under ten times. The rearrangement links TRBV24-1 to TRBJ1-2, with 7 bases matching TRBD1. V shed 4 bases and J 8 bases; nucleotides not matched to a gene: 6. Germline V gene sequence: CDR1 KGHDR, CDR2 SFDVKD. The CDR3 covers 13 residues. CDR3: CATSDGTAQGYTF. Written as DNA, the CDR3 is TGTGCCACCAGTGACGGGACAGCCCAGGGCTACACCTTC.

For the CDR3, the DNA is TGTGCCACCAGCAGTGGACGCGACCGGAGGTTCTTC. It encodes CATSSGRDRRFF. This chain connects TRBV15 to TRBJ2-1; no definite D call. The CDR3 loop spans 12 amino acids. The V gene lost 3 bases and the J gene lost 15 bases, with 15 bases spanning the gap. CDR1 and CDR2 from the germline V gene are LNHNV and YYDKDF (reference sequence).

This clonotype has at least ten counts. V gene TRBV28 combines with J gene TRBJ2-3; tentatively, D is TRBD1 (5 bases). Per the germline V gene, CDR1 is MDHEN and CDR2 is SYDVKM. The CDR3 runs to 13 residues. Trimming removed 10 bases at V and 1 base at J, with 12 bases between. This CDR3 reads CATTGAGTDTQYF. The CDR3 DNA reads as TGTGCCACTACAGGTGCGGGCACAGATACGCAGTATTTT.

This clonotype was found many times. The rearrangement links TRBV28 to TRBJ2-5, with 7 bases matching TRBD2. The CDR3 sequence is 15 residues long. V lost 5 bases, J lost 1 base, and 7 bases stayed unmatched. Germline V gene sequence: CDR1 MDHEN, CDR2 SYDVKM. CDR3 in DNA: TGTGCCAGCAGTGCTGGGGGGGGACTCCAAGAGACCCAGTACTTC. This gives the protein CASSAGGGLQETQYF.

The chain combines TRBV10-1 with TRBJ2-2; D is perhaps TRBD1 (5 bases). Trimming pared 6 bases from V and 6 bases from J, leaving 11 bases between. This CDR3 region has 13 residues. CDR1 and CDR2 from the germline V gene are WNHNN and SYGVQD (reference sequence). The CDR3 region has the DNA TGCGCCAGCAGCACAACAGGCCCCGGGGAGCTGTTTTTT. This encodes CASSTTGPGELFF.

A few counts support this clonotype. The chain recombines TRBV6-1 with TRBJ2-1, with D unclear. V was pared by 5 bases and J by 7 bases, with 18 bases between. Germline V gives CDR1 MNHNS, CDR2 SASEGT. The CDR3 runs 15 residues. The CDR3 nucleotides are TGTGCCAGCAGTATAATCAGAACCGCCCCTAATGAGCAGTTCTTC. Translating it yields CASSIIRTAPNEQFF.

Details on this clonotype: A read error is possible here, since a much larger clone lies one base away. DNA for the CDR3: TGTGCCAGCAGCATCGAGCGGGAGCAGTACGAGCAGTTCTTC. Translating it yields CASSIEREQYEQFF. This chain uses TRBV2 with TRBJ2-1; 8 bases match TRBD2. The CDR3 totals 14 residues. J gave up 10 bases and V 6 bases, and 11 bases lay outside the gene matches. Germline V gene lookup returns CDR1 SNHLY and CDR2 FYNNEI.

The table lists this clonotype with many counts. The J gene is TRBJ2-5, the V gene TRBV6-1; TRBD1 matches 7 bases. Per germline, CDR1 MNHNS and CDR2 SASEGT. This CDR3 region has 14 residues. The V and J ends lost 7 bases and 7 bases, in that order; junction bases with no gene match: 12. CDR3 DNA: TGTGCCAGCACCACACAGGGGTATGAGGGGACCCAGTACTTC. As protein: CASTTQGYEGTQYF.

The CDR3 DNA reads TGTGCCTGGGACCGCGTTGGGGGGGCCACCTACGAGCAGTACTTC. Translating it yields CAWDRVGGATYEQYF. The chain recombines TRBV30 with TRBJ2-7; D may be TRBD2 (7 bases). The V end was cut by 5 bases, the J end by 2 bases, with 19 bases between. Germline assignment: CDR1 GTSNPN and CDR2 SVGIG (reference sequence). This CDR3 comprises 15 residues.

This clonotype was observed many times. The rearrangement uses TRBV7-6 and TRBJ2-2; TRBD2 matches 10 bases. Germline CDR1 and CDR2: SGHVS and FNYEAQ. The trim removed 1 base at V and 2 bases at J, leaving 4 bases unmatched. The CDR3 totals 17 residues. As DNA, the CDR3 is TGTGCCAGCAGCTTAGACCTAGCGGGAGCAAACACCGGGGAGCTGTTTTTT. Its translation: CASSLDLAGANTGELFF.